The clone carrying this T cell receptor (beta chain) has a handful of counts. Its antigen is not identified. The authors reverse transcribed all of the isolated RNA, so sequencing captured expressed TCRB transcripts. The repertoire was sequenced with immunoSEQ multiplex PCR; TCRdb's copy has only in-frame clones and lacks some. The data show 250,000 to 350,000 clones, around 15% seen once. The entry originates in a study of beta chain features in type 1 diabetes. General study results and limits: Among all four CD4+ subsets, Type 1 diabetes patients had TCRB CDR3s that were moderately but significantly shorter. In patients and controls equally, PCR might favor templates that are shorter.

One heparinised blood draw averaging roughly 120 mL was given by each donor. Cells sorted by CD45RO/CCR7/CD25/CD127/CD95/CD27 comprised CD4+ naive, central memory, regulatory and stem cell-like memory cells. Trimming left V 5 bases short and J 7 bases short, with 12 bases between. CDR3 size: 13 residues. Germline V gene sequence: CDR1 LNHDA, CDR2 SQIVND (reference sequence). Specimen: central memory CD4+ T cells from blood. The V gene is TRBV19, the J gene TRBJ1-3; no definite D call. This TCR derives from a man aged 30 to 39 in good health. CDR3 nucleotide sequence: TGTGCCAGTAGTGCGGGCCGGCGCAACACCATATATTTT. Translating gives CASSAGRRNTIYF.